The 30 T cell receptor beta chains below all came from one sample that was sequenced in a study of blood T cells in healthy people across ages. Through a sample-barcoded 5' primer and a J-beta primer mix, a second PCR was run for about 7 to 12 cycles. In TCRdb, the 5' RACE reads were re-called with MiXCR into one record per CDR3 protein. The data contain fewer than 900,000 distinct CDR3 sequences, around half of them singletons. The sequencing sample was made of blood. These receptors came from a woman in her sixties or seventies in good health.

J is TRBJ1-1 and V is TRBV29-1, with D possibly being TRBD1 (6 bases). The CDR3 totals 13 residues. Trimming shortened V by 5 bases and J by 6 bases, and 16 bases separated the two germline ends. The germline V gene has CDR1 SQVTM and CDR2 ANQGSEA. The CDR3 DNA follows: TGCAGCGTTAGTTCAGGGGCTATATCTGAAGCTTTCTTT. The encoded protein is CSVSSGAISEAFF.

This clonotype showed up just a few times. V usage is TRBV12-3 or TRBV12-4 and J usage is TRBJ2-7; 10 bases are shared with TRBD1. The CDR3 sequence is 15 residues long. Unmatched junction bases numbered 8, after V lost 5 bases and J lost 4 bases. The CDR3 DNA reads TGTGCCAGCAGTACCGCCGGGACAGGGGAATACGAGCAGTACTTC. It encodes CASSTAGTGEYEQYF.

As DNA, the CDR3 is TGTGCCAGTAGTATGAAAGGCGGGAGAGGCAACAATGAGCAGTACTTC. Translated, it gives CASSMKGGRGNNEQYF. The chain links TRBV19 to TRBJ2-1; 7 bases fit TRBD2. Judging by the DNA end, TRBJ2-7 fits better; the J call may be wrong. Germline loops: CDR1 LNHDA, CDR2 SQIVND (reference sequence). This CDR3 comprises 16 residues.

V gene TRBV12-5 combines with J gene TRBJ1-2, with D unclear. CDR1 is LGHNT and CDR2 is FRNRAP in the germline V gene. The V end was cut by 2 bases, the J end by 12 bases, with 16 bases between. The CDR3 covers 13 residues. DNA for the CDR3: TGTGCTAGTGGTTTGAGCGGAATCGACGACCACACCTTC. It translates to CASGLSGIDDHTF.

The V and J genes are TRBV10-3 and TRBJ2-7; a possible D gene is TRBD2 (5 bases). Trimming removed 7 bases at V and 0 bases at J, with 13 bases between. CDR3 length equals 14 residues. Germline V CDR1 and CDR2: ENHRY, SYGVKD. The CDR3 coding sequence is TGTGCCATCAAGGGCGGAGGACCCTCCTACGAGCAGTACTTC. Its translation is CAIKGGGPSYEQYF.

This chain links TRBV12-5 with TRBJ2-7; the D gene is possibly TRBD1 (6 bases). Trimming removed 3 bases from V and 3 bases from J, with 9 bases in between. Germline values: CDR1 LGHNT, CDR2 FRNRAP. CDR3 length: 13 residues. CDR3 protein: CASGLTGSYEQYF. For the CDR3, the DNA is TGTGCTAGTGGTTTAACAGGGAGCTACGAGCAGTACTTC. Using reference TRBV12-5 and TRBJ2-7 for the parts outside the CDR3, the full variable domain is DARVTQTPRHKVTEMGQEVTMRCQPILGHNTVFWYRQTMMQGLELLAYFRNRAPLDDSGMPKDRFSAEMPDATLATLKIQPSEPRDSAVYFCASGLTGSYEQYFGPGTRLTVT.

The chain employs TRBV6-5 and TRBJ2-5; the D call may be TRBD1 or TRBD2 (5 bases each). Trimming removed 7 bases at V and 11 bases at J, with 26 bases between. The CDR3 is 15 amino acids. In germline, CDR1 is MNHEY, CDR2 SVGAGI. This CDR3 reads CASMGRGESAWEQYF. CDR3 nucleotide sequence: TGTGCCAGCATGGGTCGAGGGGAAAGTGCCTGGGAGCAGTACTTC.

The DNA for the CDR3 is TGTGCCAGCAGCCCCGTTGGGGACAGACTTAGCGGGCAGTACTTC. It translates to CASSPVGDRLSGQYF. The V and J genes are TRBV7-9 and TRBJ2-7; TRBD1 is a possible D gene (7 bases). Looked up from germline, CDR1 is SEHNR and CDR2 is FQNEAQ (reference sequence). Deletions cut 5 bases from V and 9 bases from J, with 23 bases between. This CDR3 has 15 amino acids.

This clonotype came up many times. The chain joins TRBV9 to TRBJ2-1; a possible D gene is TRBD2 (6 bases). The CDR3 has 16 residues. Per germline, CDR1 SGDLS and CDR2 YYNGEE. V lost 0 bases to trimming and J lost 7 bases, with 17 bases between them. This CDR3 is CASSVGGGARGNEQFF. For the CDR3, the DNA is TGTGCCAGCAGCGTAGGTGGCGGGGCACGGGGGAATGAGCAGTTCTTC.

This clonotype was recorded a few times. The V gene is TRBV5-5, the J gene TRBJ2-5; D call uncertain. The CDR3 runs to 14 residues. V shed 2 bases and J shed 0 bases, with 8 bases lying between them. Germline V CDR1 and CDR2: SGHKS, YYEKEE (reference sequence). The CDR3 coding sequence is TGTGCCAGCAGCTTTTCGCATGACCAAGAGACCCAGTACTTC. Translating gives CASSFSHDQETQYF.

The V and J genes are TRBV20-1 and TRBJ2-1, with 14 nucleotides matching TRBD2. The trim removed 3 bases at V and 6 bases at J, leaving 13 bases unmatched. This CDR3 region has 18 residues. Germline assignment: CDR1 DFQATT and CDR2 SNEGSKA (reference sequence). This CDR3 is CSARALGTSGSNFNEQFF. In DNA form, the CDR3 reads TGCAGTGCTAGGGCCCTTGGGACTAGCGGGAGCAACTTCAATGAGCAGTTCTTC.

CDR3 loop: CASSPSRARADTQYF. CDR3 in DNA: TGTGCCAGCAGTCCCAGCAGAGCGAGAGCAGATACGCAGTATTTT. V usage is TRBV12-3 or TRBV12-4 and J usage is TRBJ2-3; D unresolved. CDR3 size: 15 residues. V lost 5 bases to trimming and J lost 4 bases, with 16 bases between them.

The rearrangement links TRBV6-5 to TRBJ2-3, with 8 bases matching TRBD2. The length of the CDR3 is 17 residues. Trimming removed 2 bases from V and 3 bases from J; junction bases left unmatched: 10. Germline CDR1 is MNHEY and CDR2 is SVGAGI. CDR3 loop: CASSYKYPAGGTDTQYF. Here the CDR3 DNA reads TGTGCCAGCAGTTACAAATACCCCGCGGGAGGAACAGATACGCAGTATTTT.

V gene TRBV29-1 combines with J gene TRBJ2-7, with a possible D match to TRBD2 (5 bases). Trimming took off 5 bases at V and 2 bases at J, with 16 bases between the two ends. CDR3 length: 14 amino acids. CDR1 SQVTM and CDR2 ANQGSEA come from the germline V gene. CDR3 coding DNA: TGCAGCGTTCGGCGCGGGTTGAGTGCCTACGAGCAGTACTTC. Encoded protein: CSVRRGLSAYEQYF.

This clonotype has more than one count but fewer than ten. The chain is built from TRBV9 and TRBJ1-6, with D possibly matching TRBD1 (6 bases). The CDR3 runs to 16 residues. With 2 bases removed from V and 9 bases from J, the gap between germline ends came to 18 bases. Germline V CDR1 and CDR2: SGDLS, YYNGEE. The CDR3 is CASSVAGQTRGSPLHF. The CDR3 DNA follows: TGTGCCAGCAGCGTGGCCGGACAGACACGGGGTTCACCCCTCCACTTT.

The CDR3: CASSLIGGKYNEQFF. The CDR3 DNA reads as TGTGCCAGCAGCTTAATTGGCGGGAAATACAATGAGCAGTTCTTC. The genes are TRBV7-3 and TRBJ2-1; the D gene is possibly TRBD2 (6 bases). V was shortened by 1 base and J by 4 bases, with 11 bases between the two germline ends. The germline V gene has CDR1 SGHTA and CDR2 FQGTGA. The CDR3 sequence is 15 residues long. The full variable domain, completed using reference TRBV7-3 and TRBJ2-1, is GAGVSQTPSNKVTEKGKYVELRCDPISGHTALYWYRQSLGQGPEFLIYFQGTGAADDSGLPNDRFFAVRPEGSVSTLKIQRTERGDSAVYLCASSLIGGKYNEQFFGPGTRLTVL.

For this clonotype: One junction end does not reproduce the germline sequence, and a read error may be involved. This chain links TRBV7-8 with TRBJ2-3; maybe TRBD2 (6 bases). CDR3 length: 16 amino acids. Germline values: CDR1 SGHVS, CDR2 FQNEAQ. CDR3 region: CTSSLVQPGRQDTQYF. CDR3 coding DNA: TGTACCAGCAGCTTAGTCCAGCCGGGGAGGCAAGATACGCAGTATTTT. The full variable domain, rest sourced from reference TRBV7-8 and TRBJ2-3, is GAGVSQSPRYKVAKRGQDVALRCDPISGHVSLFWYQQALGQGPEFLTYFQNEAQLDKSGLPSDRFFAERPEGSVSTLKIQRTQQEDSAVYLCTSSLVQPGRQDTQYFGPGTRLTVL.

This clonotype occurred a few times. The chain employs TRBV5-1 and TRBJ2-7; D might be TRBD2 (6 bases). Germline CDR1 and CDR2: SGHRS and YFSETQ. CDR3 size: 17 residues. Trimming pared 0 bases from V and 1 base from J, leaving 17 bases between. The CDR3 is CASSLGPLGGTSYEQYF. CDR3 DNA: TGCGCCAGCAGCTTGGGCCCCCTGGGCGGGACTTCCTACGAGCAGTACTTC.

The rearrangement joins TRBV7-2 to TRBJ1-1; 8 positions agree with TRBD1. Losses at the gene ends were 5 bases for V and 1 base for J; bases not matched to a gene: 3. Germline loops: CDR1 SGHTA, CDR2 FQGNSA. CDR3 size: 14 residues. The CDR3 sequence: CASSTDRANTEAFF. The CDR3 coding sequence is TGTGCCAGCAGCACGGACAGGGCGAACACTGAAGCTTTCTTT.

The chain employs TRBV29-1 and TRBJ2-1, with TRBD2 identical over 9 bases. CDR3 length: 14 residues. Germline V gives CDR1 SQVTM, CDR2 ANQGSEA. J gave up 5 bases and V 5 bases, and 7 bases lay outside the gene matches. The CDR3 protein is CSVSSGRPHNEQFF. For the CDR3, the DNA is TGCAGCGTTTCGAGCGGGAGGCCCCACAATGAGCAGTTCTTC.

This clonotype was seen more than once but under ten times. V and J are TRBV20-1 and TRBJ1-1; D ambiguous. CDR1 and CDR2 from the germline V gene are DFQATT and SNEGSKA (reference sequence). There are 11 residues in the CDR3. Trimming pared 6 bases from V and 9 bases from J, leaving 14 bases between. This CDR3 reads CSAPRTGQAFF. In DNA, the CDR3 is TGCAGTGCCCCCCGGACTGGGCAAGCTTTCTTT.

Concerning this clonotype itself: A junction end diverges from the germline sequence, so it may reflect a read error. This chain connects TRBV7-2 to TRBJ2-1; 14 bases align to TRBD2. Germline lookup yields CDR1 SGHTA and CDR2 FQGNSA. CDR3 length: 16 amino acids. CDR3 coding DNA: TGTGCCAGCAACTTAGGGACTAGCGGGGGCTCAGATGAGCAGTTCTTC. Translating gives CASNLGTSGGSDEQFF. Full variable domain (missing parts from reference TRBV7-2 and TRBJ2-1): GAGVSQSPSNKVTEKGKDVELRCDPISGHTALYWYRQSLGQGLEFLIYFQGNSAPDKSGLPSDRFSAERTGGSVSTLTIQRTQQEDSAVYLCASNLGTSGGSDEQFFGPGTRLTVL.

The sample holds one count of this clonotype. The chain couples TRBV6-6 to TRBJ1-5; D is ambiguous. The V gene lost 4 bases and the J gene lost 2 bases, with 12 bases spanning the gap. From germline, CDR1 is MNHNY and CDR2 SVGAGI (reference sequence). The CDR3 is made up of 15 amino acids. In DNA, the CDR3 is TGTGCCAGCAGTTTCCCAGGTGGCGGCAATCAGCCCCAGCATTTT. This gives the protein CASSFPGGGNQPQHF.

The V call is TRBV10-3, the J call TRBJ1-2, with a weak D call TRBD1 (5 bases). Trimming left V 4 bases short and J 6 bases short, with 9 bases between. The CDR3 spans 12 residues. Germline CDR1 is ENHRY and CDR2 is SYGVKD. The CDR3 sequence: CAISAGTDGYTF. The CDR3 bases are TGTGCCATCAGTGCTGGGACGGATGGCTACACCTTC.

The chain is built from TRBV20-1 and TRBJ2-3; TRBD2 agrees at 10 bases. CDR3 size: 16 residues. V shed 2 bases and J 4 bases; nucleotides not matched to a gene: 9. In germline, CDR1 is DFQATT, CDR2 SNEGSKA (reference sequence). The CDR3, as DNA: TGCAGTGCTAGAATGTCTAGCGGGAGCATAGCAGATACGCAGTATTTT. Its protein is CSARMSSGSIADTQYF.

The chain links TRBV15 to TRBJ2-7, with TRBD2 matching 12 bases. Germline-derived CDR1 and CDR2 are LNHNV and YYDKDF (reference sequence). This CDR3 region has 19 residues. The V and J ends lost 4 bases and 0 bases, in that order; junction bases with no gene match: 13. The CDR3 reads CATSIRPGLAGRRSYEQYF. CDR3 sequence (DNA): TGTGCCACCAGCATTCGTCCGGGACTAGCGGGCCGCCGCTCCTACGAGCAGTACTTC.

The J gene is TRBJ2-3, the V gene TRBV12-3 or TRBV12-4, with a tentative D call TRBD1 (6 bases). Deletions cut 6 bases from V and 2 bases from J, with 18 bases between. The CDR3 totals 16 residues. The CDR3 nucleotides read TGTGCCAGCAGAACTAGAGGGGGATATGTCACAGATACGCAGTATTTT. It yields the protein CASRTRGGYVTDTQYF.

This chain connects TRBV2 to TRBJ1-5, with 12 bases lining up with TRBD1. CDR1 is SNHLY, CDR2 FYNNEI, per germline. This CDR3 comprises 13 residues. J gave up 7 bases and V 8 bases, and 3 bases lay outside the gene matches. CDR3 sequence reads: CASGTGGGQPQHF. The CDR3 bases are TGTGCCAGCGGGACAGGGGGCGGACAGCCCCAGCATTTT.

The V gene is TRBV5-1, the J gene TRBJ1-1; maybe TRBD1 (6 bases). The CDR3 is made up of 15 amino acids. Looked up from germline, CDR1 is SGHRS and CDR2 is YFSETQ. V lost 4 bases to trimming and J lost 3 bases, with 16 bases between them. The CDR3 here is CASSGDRLGDTEAFF. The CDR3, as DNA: TGCGCCAGCAGCGGCGACAGGCTAGGGGACACTGAAGCTTTCTTT.

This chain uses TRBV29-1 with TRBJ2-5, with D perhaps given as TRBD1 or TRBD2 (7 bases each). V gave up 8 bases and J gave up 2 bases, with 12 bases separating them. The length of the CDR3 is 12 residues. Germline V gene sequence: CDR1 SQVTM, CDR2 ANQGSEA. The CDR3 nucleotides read TGCAGCTCCAGGGGGGGACAAGAGACCCAGTACTTC. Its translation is CSSRGGQETQYF.